This T cell receptor (beta chain) was sequenced during a study of CD8 T cells in cerebrospinal fluid in Alzheimer's disease (dated by TCRdb to the early 2020s). About the study as a whole: The study assessed CSF T cell clonal expansion with two single-cell approaches: plate-based nested PCR sequencing and droplet-based sequencing. The study tested whether clonally expanded T cells were present in cerebrospinal fluid from healthy elderly individuals and from patients with neurodegenerative disease. In the droplet-based CSF analysis comparing patients with controls, roughly ten healthy controls (around 11,000 cells) and roughly ten patients with MCI or Alzheimer's disease (about 9,600 cells) were included. A total of around 25 samples were covered by the CSF gene-expression analysis, which included Parkinson's disease patients.

Preparation of the library involved 10x single-cell sequencing. Profiling of CSF cells was done with 10X Genomics single-cell V(D)J and 5' gene-expression libraries. An Illumina NextSeq550 was used to sequence CSF single-cell TCR libraries. In the authors' own workflow: V(D)J reads were aligned to the vdj-GRCh38 alts ensemble 2.0.0 reference and processed with the Cell Ranger vdj pipeline. A clonotype was defined as a group of cell barcodes sharing the same set of productive CDR3 nucleotide sequences. Clonotype information was added to Seurat v3.0 gene-expression metadata to link clonality with transcriptional profiles. Any CSF cell with more than 1,800 genes, more than 7,500 UMIs or more than 10% mitochondrial reads was removed. CDR3-beta sequences were compared against VDJdb to identify TCRs with known antigen specificity. The network analysis of clone sharing was performed with the R package qgraph and was limited to TCRs that had complete alpha and beta chains. TCRdb reprocessed the reads, reporting each CDR3 protein sequence once and no DNA. TCRdb assigned the V and J calls; the authors' analysis was not used. This sample's table carries under 2,000 distinct CDR3 sequences. 8.7% of the sample lies in the top ten.

Details on this clonotype: Its antigen remains undetermined.

Every participant was in good physical condition and had no acute infectious disease. Biomarkers including neurofilament, amyloid-beta and tau were used to confirm neurodegeneration in the patients. For droplet-based sequencing, live CSF cells were sorted using a live/dead marker. CSF was obtained by lumbar puncture, and immune cells were pelleted by centrifugation at 300g. Each CSF sample was examined for red blood cells, and any sample with blood contamination was excluded. CSF cells were cryopreserved in freezing medium, frozen at -80 degrees C overnight, and then transferred to liquid nitrogen for storage. CSF samples were stored for less than seven months before analysis. Summary of the overall study and its limitations: Only samples with detectable clones (roughly eleven healthy, 5 MCI, 5 AD, 6 PD) were included in the overall clonality comparison. When the data were pooled, most of the 6 Alzheimer's patients but only 1 of 10 healthy subjects had a highly expanded clone, defined as one making up at least 3% of TCRs. The EBV-specific clones were neither the most highly expanded clones nor enriched among patients. It was cautioned by the authors that a causal link between EBV and Alzheimer's disease is not established by the detection of EBV-specific TCRs in CSF. The largest CSF clone made up a higher percentage of TCRs in patients with MCI or Alzheimer's disease than in controls.

The CDR3 runs 13 amino acids, cysteine and phenylalanine included. There is no recorded DNA. From the germline V gene (reference sequence), CDR1 is SGHNT and CDR2 is YYREEE. The TCR originated in a human donor with mild cognitive impairment. Rearrangement joined TRBV5-4 to TRBJ2-1. The sample was cerebrospinal fluid. The CDR3 reads CASSLESYNEQFF. The variable domain in full, with residues beyond the CDR3 obtained from the reference TRBV5-4 and TRBJ2-1 genes, is ETGVTQSPTHLIKTRGQQVTLRCSSQSGHNTVSWYQQALGQGPQFIFQYYREEENGRGNFPPRFSGLQFPNYSSELNVNALELDDSALYLCASSLESYNEQFFGPGTRLTVL.